The present T cell receptor beta chain was sequenced within a study of blood T cell repertoires in COVID-19. Study information: From the United States, Italy and Spain came samples of acute and convalescent COVID-19.

Original handling: Estimates of nucleated cell counts were drawn from the amplification of reference gene primers. Sequencing used immunoSEQ multiplex PCR; TCRdb keeps in-frame clones, though not all of them. That table gives V, J and clone size, and the DNA gave D and trimming. The sample has hundreds of thousands of clones, roughly nine tenths seen once. Participants were aged about 18 to 100 years from approximately 24 US areas. Germline CDR1 and CDR2: MNHEY and SVGAGI. The CDR3 loop spans 14 amino acids. The junction had 11 bases not matched to a gene; V was cut back by 9 bases and J by 8 bases. The receptor was isolated from a man between 18 and 29 years old who had recovered from COVID-19. The chain combines TRBV6-5 with TRBJ1-5; TRBD1 aligns across 9 bases. The specimen sequenced was PBMCs or T cells enriched from blood (not recorded which). The CDR3 DNA follows: TGTGCCAGTGCCGGGACAGGGAAATTTGAGCCCCAGCATTTT. Its translation is CASAGTGKFEPQHF.